This record covers a single TCR beta chain. The data were taken from a study of shared clonotypes between healthy human individuals. The CDR3 totals 16 residues. Looked up from germline, CDR1 is KGHSH and CDR2 is LQKENI. V lost 3 bases to trimming and J lost 6 bases; unmatched junction nucleotides: 12. Assay: immunoSEQ multiplex PCR; the TCRdb copy retains only in-frame clones and omits some. The data hold some 2,000,000 clones, with almost 96% observed a single time. V is TRBV18 and J is TRBJ1-2; 8 bases align to TRBD1. The specimen was naive CD4+ T cells sorted from blood. Subset denoted: CD45RA+ positively selected. The TCR comes from a man in his late teens or twenties in good health. CDR3 DNA: TGTGCCAGCTCACCCCAACGACAGGGGATTCCGGATGGCTACACCTTC. It yields the protein CASSPQRQGIPDGYTF.